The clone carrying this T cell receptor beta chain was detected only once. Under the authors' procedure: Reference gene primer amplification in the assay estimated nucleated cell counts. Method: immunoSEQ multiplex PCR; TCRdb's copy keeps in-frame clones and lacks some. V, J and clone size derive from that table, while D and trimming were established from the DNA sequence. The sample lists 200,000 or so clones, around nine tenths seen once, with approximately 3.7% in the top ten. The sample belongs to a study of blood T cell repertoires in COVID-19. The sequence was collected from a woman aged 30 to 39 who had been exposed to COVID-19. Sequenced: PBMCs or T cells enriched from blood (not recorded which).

CDR3 sequence (DNA): TGTGCCAGTAGTTCCCTAAGGACTAGCGGGAGTGTAGGGGAGCTGTTTTTT. It is translated as CASSSLRTSGSVGELFF. The rearrangement links TRBV19 to TRBJ2-2; 13 bases agree with TRBD2. V dropped 5 bases and J dropped 8; count of bases not matched to a gene: 11. The V gene's germline CDR1 is LNHDA and CDR2 SQIVND (reference sequence). The CDR3 loop spans 17 amino acids.